Below are 27 T cell receptor beta chains sequenced from a single sample in a study of T-cell memory formation after mild COVID-19. From the 5' RACE reads, TCRdb called clonotypes with MiXCR, one entry per CDR3 protein. The sample carries fewer than 350,000 distinct CDR3 sequences, about a sixth recorded once. Input material: PBMCs or a T cell subset sorted from them (not recorded which). All receptors derive from a man aged 18 to 35 who had mild COVID-19 (a few samples of this study predate the infection). Cell type and time point are not known.

This clonotype was seen more than once but under ten times. V gene TRBV20-1 combines with J gene TRBJ2-1; possibly TRBD2 for D (6 bases). This CDR3 spans 13 amino acids. V was clipped by 5 bases and J by 6 bases, with 14 bases between them. CDR1 is DFQATT and CDR2 is SNEGSKA in the germline V gene (reference sequence). CDR3 nucleotides: TGCAGTGCTGCCGGTGGGGGGACCAATGAGCAGTTCTTC. This encodes CSAAGGGTNEQFF.

The V gene is TRBV7-6, the J gene TRBJ2-2; 10 nucleotides match TRBD2. The CDR3 spans 18 residues. The V gene's germline CDR1 is SGHVS and CDR2 FNYEAQ. V lost 5 bases to trimming and J lost 7 bases; unmatched junction nucleotides: 16. CDR3 amino acids: CASSPRARAGGPGGELFF. The CDR3 nucleotides are TGTGCCAGCAGCCCCCGGGCTCGAGCGGGGGGGCCTGGCGGGGAGCTGTTTTTT.

This clonotype occurred many times. V usage is TRBV5-1 and J usage is TRBJ2-5, with D perhaps TRBD1 (6 bases). Deletions cut 3 bases from V and 5 bases from J, with 14 bases between. This CDR3 is built from 14 residues. The V gene's germline CDR1 is SGHRS and CDR2 YFSETQ. CDR3 residues: CASSSGQTHETQYF. DNA for the CDR3: TGCGCCAGCAGCTCCGGACAGACCCACGAGACCCAGTACTTC.

This clonotype was observed a few times. The chain recombines TRBV6-5 with TRBJ2-5, with TRBD2 as a possible D gene (6 bases). The CDR3 extends over 14 amino acids. V dropped 0 bases and J dropped 5 bases, with 10 bases sitting between them. The germline V gene encodes CDR1 MNHEY and CDR2 SVGAGI. CDR3 sequence: CASSYSTSLETQYF. The CDR3 nucleotides are TGTGCCAGCAGTTACTCGACTAGTCTCGAGACCCAGTACTTC.

This clonotype was detected only a few times. The rearrangement joins TRBV30 to TRBJ2-7, with TRBD2 matching over 7 bases. J gave up 2 bases and V 4 bases, and 8 bases lay outside the gene matches. Germline V gives CDR1 GTSNPN, CDR2 SVGIG (reference sequence). The CDR3 sequence is 14 residues long. This CDR3 is CAWKASGETYEQYF. CDR3 sequence (DNA): TGTGCCTGGAAGGCGAGCGGGGAAACCTACGAGCAGTACTTC.

V and J are TRBV13 and TRBJ2-1, with TRBD1 matching 8 bases. The germline CDR1 and CDR2 sequences are PRHDT and FYEKMQ (reference sequence). The CDR3 has 16 residues. V was clipped by 5 bases and J by 0 bases; unmatched bases: 6. The CDR3 DNA sequence: TGTGCCAGCAGCCTTCGACAGGGGCCCTCCTACAATGAGCAGTTCTTC. It codes for CASSLRQGPSYNEQFF.

V usage is TRBV21-1 and J usage is TRBJ2-7; the table's D call, TRBD1, has no DNA check behind it. TRBV21-1 is noted as a pseudogene. The CDR3 has 14 residues. The CDR3 sequence: CASSKEGRAYEQYF. The DNA for the CDR3 is TGTGCCAGCAGCAAAGAAGGCAGGGCCTACGAGCAGTACTTC.

This clonotype was counted a few times. The rearrangement joins TRBV24-1 to TRBJ1-5; 9 positions agree with TRBD1. CDR3 length equals 14 residues. V dropped 12 bases and J dropped 3; count of bases not matched to a gene: 8. The V gene's germline CDR1 is KGHDR and CDR2 SFDVKD. The CDR3 DNA reads TGTGCCTCCCGAGGGACAGGGAACAATCAGCCCCAGCATTTT. Residues: CASRGTGNNQPQHF.

The table lists this clonotype with a few counts. The chain combines TRBV4-1 with TRBJ2-7; perhaps TRBD1 as D (5 bases). The germline V gene encodes CDR1 MGHRA and CDR2 YSYEKL. The CDR3 extends over 13 amino acids. With 1 base removed from V and 3 bases from J, the gap between germline ends came to 7 bases. The CDR3 bases are TGCGCCAGCAGCCAAGCAGGGTTCTACGAGCAGTACTTC. It is translated as CASSQAGFYEQYF.

This clonotype showed up just a few times. This chain joins TRBV12-3 or TRBV12-4 and TRBJ1-5; tentatively, D is TRBD1 (5 bases). The CDR3 contains 14 residues. With 5 bases removed from V and 1 base from J, the gap between germline ends came to 9 bases. CDR3 DNA: TGTGCCAGCAGTGTTAAGGGGAGCAATCAGCCCCAGCATTTT. The encoded protein is CASSVKGSNQPQHF.

This clonotype was observed a handful of times. The chain recombines TRBV29-1 with TRBJ1-5; TRBD1 agrees at 10 bases. The CDR3 totals 15 residues. From germline, CDR1 is SQVTM and CDR2 ANQGSEA. Trimming removed 4 bases from V and 4 bases from J; junction bases left unmatched: 7. CDR3 residues: CSVVVTGGGNQPQHF. CDR3 DNA: TGCAGCGTTGTAGTGACAGGGGGCGGGAATCAGCCCCAGCATTTT.

The table lists this clonotype with a few counts. V is TRBV7-2 and J is TRBJ2-3, with D perhaps matching TRBD2 (7 bases). This CDR3 is 16 amino acids long. Trimming cost V 4 bases and J 8 bases, with 22 bases left between them. The germline V gene encodes CDR1 SGHTA and CDR2 FQGNSA. As DNA, the CDR3 is TGTGCCAGCAGCTACCCCGCGGGGGCGGGGGTTATTACGCAGTATTTT. It codes for CASSYPAGAGVITQYF.

This clonotype was counted only a few times. The rearrangement joins TRBV13 to TRBJ1-6; 9 bases are a match to TRBD1. V gave up 3 bases and J gave up 13 bases; unmatched junction bases: 7. CDR1 and CDR2 from the germline V gene are PRHDT and FYEKMQ (reference sequence). The CDR3 contains 14 residues. CDR3 residues: CASSLGDRVVPLHF. The CDR3 coding sequence is TGTGCCAGCAGCTTGGGGGACAGGGTTGTGCCCCTCCACTTT.

This chain connects TRBV20-1 to TRBJ1-1; D remains unclear. The CDR3 contains 10 residues. Germline loops: CDR1 DFQATT, CDR2 SNEGSKA (reference sequence). V was clipped by 3 bases and J by 8 bases, with 7 bases between them. The CDR3 spells CSASTFEAFF. The CDR3 DNA is TGCAGTGCTAGTACCTTCGAAGCTTTCTTT.

This clonotype was picked up a small number of times. V usage is TRBV7-4 and J usage is TRBJ2-5; no clear D. V was cut by 10 bases and J by 4 bases, with 10 bases left in between. CDR1 is SGHVT and CDR2 is SQSDAQ in the germline V gene. This CDR3 is built from 11 residues. Written as DNA, the CDR3 is TGTGCCAACCCTGGGATAGAGACCCAGTACTTC. It encodes CANPGIETQYF.

This clonotype has a count of ten or more. The gene calls are TRBV4-1 and TRBJ2-5, with D unclear. The CDR3 is 14 amino acids. From germline, CDR1 is MGHRA and CDR2 YSYEKL. V lost 4 bases to trimming and J lost 0 bases, with 9 bases between them. The DNA for the CDR3 is TGCGCCAGCAGCCCCCGAGGCCACCAAGAGACCCAGTACTTC. Its protein is CASSPRGHQETQYF.

This clonotype was seen only a few times. This chain joins TRBV3-1 and TRBJ2-3, with TRBD2 matching 8 bases. The CDR3 sequence is 16 residues long. The germline CDR1 and CDR2 sequences are LGHDT and YNNKEL (reference sequence). Losses at the gene ends were 2 bases for V and 2 bases for J; bases not matched to a gene: 6. The CDR3 loop is CASSQIAGSSTDTQYF. CDR3 in DNA: TGTGCCAGCAGCCAAATAGCGGGGTCCTCCACAGATACGCAGTATTTT.

This clonotype was seen more than once but under ten times. The V and J genes are TRBV20-1 and TRBJ2-5, with D maybe TRBD1 (6 bases). Trimming pared 1 base from V and 5 bases from J, leaving 17 bases between. The CDR3 spans 15 residues. Germline CDR1 and CDR2: DFQATT and SNEGSKA (reference sequence). The DNA for the CDR3 is TGCAGTGCTAGAGCCACGGACAGCCTCTTGGAGACCCAGTACTTC. Protein sequence: CSARATDSLLETQYF.

This clonotype was seen a handful of times. V is TRBV20-1 and J is TRBJ1-2, with D tentatively TRBD1 (6 bases). Germline assignment: CDR1 DFQATT and CDR2 SNEGSKA (reference sequence). V shed 6 bases and J shed 5 bases, with 16 bases lying between them. CDR3 length equals 13 residues. CDR3 protein: CSASSGGSYGYTF. CDR3 coding DNA: TGCAGTGCCAGTTCGGGGGGCAGTTATGGCTACACCTTC.

This clonotype was observed at least ten times. The chain carries TRBV7-9 and TRBJ1-1; a weak D match, TRBD1 (5 bases). The germline gives CDR1 SEHNR, CDR2 FQNEAQ (reference sequence). V gave up 6 bases and J gave up 0 bases, with 5 bases separating them. The length of the CDR3 is 12 residues. DNA of the CDR3: TGTGCCAGCAGAGGGGTGAACACTGAAGCTTTCTTT. It specifies CASRGVNTEAFF.

This clonotype was observed a single time. The J gene is TRBJ1-5, the V gene TRBV7-2; D may be TRBD1 (5 bases). V was cut by 5 bases and J by 2 bases, with 16 bases left in between. Per germline, CDR1 SGHTA and CDR2 FQGNSA. CDR3 length: 16 residues. The DNA for the CDR3 is TGTGCCAGCAGCGCCCGACAGTTAATCGGCAATCAGCCCCAGCATTTT. It translates to CASSARQLIGNQPQHF.

The chain uses TRBV5-1 and TRBJ1-1; 9 bases align to TRBD1. The germline V gene encodes CDR1 SGHRS and CDR2 YFSETQ. The CDR3 consists of 14 residues. The V gene end was trimmed by 1 base and the J gene end by 6 bases; junction bases not matched to a gene: 4. In DNA, the CDR3 is TGCGCCAGCAGCTTGCGGGACAGGGTCGCTGAAGCTTTCTTT. Its protein product is CASSLRDRVAEAFF.

This clonotype was observed a few times. This rearrangement joins TRBV19 to TRBJ1-1; TRBD1 matches 8 bases. Germline values: CDR1 LNHDA, CDR2 SQIVND (reference sequence). This CDR3 is built from 14 residues. V gave up 6 bases and J gave up 10 bases; unmatched junction bases: 13. The CDR3 loop is CASRTQGAARVAFF. CDR3 DNA: TGTGCCAGTAGGACCCAGGGGGCCGCGAGGGTAGCTTTCTTT. The whole variable domain, remainder taken from reference TRBV19 and TRBJ1-1, is DGGITQSPKYLFRKEGQNVTLSCEQNLNHDAMYWYRQDPGQGLRLIYYSQIVNDFQKGDIAEGYSVSREKKESFPLTVTSAQKNPTAFYLCASRTQGAARVAFFGQGTRLTVV.

This clonotype was seen only a few times. This chain joins TRBV27 and TRBJ2-3; 8 bases are shared with TRBD2. The ends lost 5 bases at V and 4 bases at J; junction bases unmatched: 17. The CDR3 spans 18 residues. Germline-derived CDR1 and CDR2 are MNHEY and SMNVEV (reference sequence). This chain's CDR3 is CASSISPRAGGPPDTQYF. DNA of the CDR3: TGTGCCAGCAGTATAAGCCCTCGGGCGGGGGGACCGCCAGATACGCAGTATTTT.

CDR3 region: CASSRAGTDSYEQYF. CDR3 nucleotides: TGTGCCAGCTCGCGAGCCGGGACTGACTCCTACGAGCAGTACTTC. The chain links TRBV18 to TRBJ2-7; TRBD2 might be the D (6 bases). Trimming shortened V by 6 bases and J by 0 bases, and 15 bases separated the two germline ends. CDR1 KGHSH and CDR2 LQKENI come from the germline V gene. The CDR3 is made up of 15 amino acids. The variable domain in full, completed from reference TRBV18 and TRBJ2-7, reads NAGVMQNPRHLVRRRGQEARLRCSPMKGHSHVYWYRQLPEEGLKFMVYLQKENIIDESGMPKERFSAEFPKEGPSILRIQQVVRGDSAAYFCASSRAGTDSYEQYFGPGTRLTVT.

This clonotype was seen more than once but under ten times. This chain uses TRBV6-5 with TRBJ1-4, with D perhaps TRBD1 (5 bases). Germline values: CDR1 MNHEY, CDR2 SVGAGI. The ends were cut back, 0 bases at V and 0 bases at J, with 5 bases in the middle. The CDR3 totals 15 residues. The CDR3 loop reads CASSYSRATNEKLFF. Here the CDR3 DNA reads TGTGCCAGCAGTTACTCCAGGGCAACTAATGAAAAACTGTTTTTT.

The table lists this clonotype with a few counts. The chain uses TRBV10-3 and TRBJ1-1; D is unclear. V was shortened by 5 bases and J by 0 bases, with 4 bases between the two germline ends. The CDR3 length is 12 residues. The germline V gene has CDR1 ENHRY and CDR2 SYGVKD. CDR3 protein: CAISYMNTEAFF. In nucleotides, the CDR3 is TGTGCCATCAGTTACATGAACACTGAAGCTTTCTTT.